Each of the 15 T cell receptor beta chains below was sequenced from the same sample in a study of cytomegalovirus exposure and HLA in healthy donors. Clones were sequenced by immunoSEQ multiplex PCR, and TCRdb holds only the in-frame ones, with some missing. Among about 90,000 clones listed, approximately 84% were seen once. Material: PBMCs. These TCRs come from a woman between 18 and 29 years old in good health and CMV-seropositive.

This clone showed up just once. The rearrangement uses TRBV9 and TRBJ2-2; possibly TRBD2 for D (5 bases). This CDR3 contains 16 residues. In germline, CDR1 is SGDLS, CDR2 YYNGEE. Trimming cost V 3 bases and J 6 bases, with 18 bases left between them. DNA of the CDR3: TGTGCCAGCAGCGCCCCCCGGGGTTTTATCGCCGGGGAGCTGTTTTTT. Amino acids: CASSAPRGFIAGELFF. Variable domain in full (rest from reference TRBV9 and TRBJ2-2): DSGVTQTPKHLITATGQRVTLRCSPRSGDLSVYWYQQSLDQGLQFLIQYYNGEERAKGNILERFSAQQFPDLHSELNLSSLELGDSALYFCASSAPRGFIAGELFFGEGSRLTVL.

The chain uses TRBV7-6 and TRBJ2-3; no firm D call. Germline CDR1 and CDR2: SGHVS and FNYEAQ. The V end lost 5 bases, the J end lost 6 bases, and 9 bases lay between the germline ends. The CDR3 loop spans 12 amino acids. In DNA, the CDR3 is TGTGCCAGCAGCCAGGTCCTCGATACGCAGTATTTT. As protein: CASSQVLDTQYF. The variable domain in full, completed from reference TRBV7-6 and TRBJ2-3, reads GAGVSQSPRYKVTKRGQDVALRCDPISGHVSLYWYRQALGQGPEFLTYFNYEAQQDKSGLPNDRFSAERPEGSISTLTIQRTEQRDSAMYRCASSQVLDTQYFGPGTRLTVL.

The genes are TRBV10-2 and TRBJ1-1, with D maybe TRBD1 (5 bases). The ends were cut back, 2 bases at V and 0 bases at J, with 13 bases in the middle. CDR1 WSHSY and CDR2 SAAADI come from the germline V gene. CDR3 length: 16 amino acids. The chain's CDR3 is CASSEPRTHMNTEAFF. DNA for the CDR3: TGCGCCAGCAGTGAGCCGAGGACACATATGAACACTGAAGCTTTCTTT.

The V gene is TRBV28, the J gene TRBJ2-7, with a tentative D call TRBD1 (6 bases). This CDR3 spans 14 amino acids. With 6 bases removed from V and 2 bases from J, the gap between germline ends came to 14 bases. CDR1 MDHEN and CDR2 SYDVKM come from the germline V gene. The CDR3 nucleotides are TGTGCCAGCAGCCACCAACAGGGAACCTACGAGCAGTACTTC. Its translation is CASSHQQGTYEQYF. The entire variable domain, with the rest obtained from reference TRBV28 and TRBJ2-7, is as follows: DVKVTQSSRYLVKRTGEKVFLECVQDMDHENMFWYRQDPGLGLRLIYFSYDVKMKEKGDIPEGYSVSREKKERFSLILESASTNQTSMYLCASSHQQGTYEQYFGPGTRLTVT.

The genes are TRBV7-6 and TRBJ2-2; 7 nucleotides align to TRBD1. The CDR3 is 13 amino acids. The V and J ends lost 6 bases and 5 bases, in that order; junction bases with no gene match: 3. The germline V gene has CDR1 SGHVS and CDR2 FNYEAQ. CDR3 loop: CASRSTGTGELFF. In DNA form, the CDR3 reads TGTGCCAGCAGGTCGACAGGGACCGGGGAGCTGTTTTTT. Full variable domain (rest looked up from reference TRBV7-6 and TRBJ2-2): GAGVSQSPRYKVTKRGQDVALRCDPISGHVSLYWYRQALGQGPEFLTYFNYEAQQDKSGLPNDRFSAERPEGSISTLTIQRTEQRDSAMYRCASRSTGTGELFFGEGSRLTVL.

The rearrangement links TRBV6-5 to TRBJ2-7; D perhaps matches TRBD1 (5 bases). The CDR3 spans 14 residues. V gave up 0 bases and J gave up 5 bases, with 11 bases separating them. CDR1 MNHEY and CDR2 SVGAGI come from the germline V gene. The CDR3 spells CASSYSKGAHEQYF. The CDR3 DNA is TGTGCCAGCAGTTACTCTAAAGGGGCACACGAGCAGTACTTC.

The CDR3 loop is CASSENSRAGLEGYTF. CDR3 bases: TGTGCCAGCAGTGAAAACTCTCGGGCAGGGCTTGAGGGCTACACCTTC. The chain links TRBV2 to TRBJ1-2; maybe TRBD1 (5 bases). CDR1 and CDR2 from the germline V gene are SNHLY and FYNNEI. The V end lost 2 bases, the J end lost 8 bases, and 21 bases lay between the germline ends. This CDR3 is 16 amino acids long.

The gene calls are TRBV7-8 and TRBJ1-2, with a tentative D call TRBD1 (5 bases). CDR3 length: 13 amino acids. Germline assignment: CDR1 SGHVS and CDR2 FQNEAQ. V lost 3 bases, J lost 8 bases, and 13 bases lay in between. CDR3 in DNA: TGTGCCAGCAGCTTCGGGGGGGGAGAAGGCTACACCTTC. This encodes CASSFGGGEGYTF. Filled out from reference TRBV7-8 and TRBJ1-2, the complete variable domain reads GAGVSQSPRYKVAKRGQDVALRCDPISGHVSLFWYQQALGQGPEFLTYFQNEAQLDKSGLPSDRFFAERPEGSVSTLKIQRTQQEDSAVYLCASSFGGGEGYTFGSGTRLTVV.

The chain links TRBV6-1 to TRBJ2-1; the D gene is possibly TRBD2 (5 bases). CDR1 is MNHNS and CDR2 is SASEGT in the germline V gene. The V end lost 6 bases, the J end lost 6 bases, and 9 bases lay between the germline ends. This CDR3 has 12 residues. CDR3 loop: CASRAVPNEQFF. The CDR3 nucleotides are TGTGCCAGCAGAGCGGTACCCAATGAGCAGTTCTTC.

The chain carries TRBV7-9 and TRBJ1-1; TRBD1 matches at 9 bases. J gave up 7 bases and V 5 bases, and 5 bases lay outside the gene matches. Germline CDR1 reads SEHNR; CDR2 reads FQNEAQ (reference sequence). This CDR3 comprises 13 residues. The CDR3 loop reads CASSPRQGDEAFF. The CDR3 DNA is TGTGCCAGCAGCCCAAGACAGGGGGATGAAGCTTTCTTT.

V is TRBV30 and J is TRBJ1-5; weak D call: TRBD1 (5 bases). The germline V gene encodes CDR1 GTSNPN and CDR2 SVGIG (reference sequence). The germline V and J ends were trimmed by 2 bases and 3 bases, with 8 bases remaining between them. The CDR3 extends over 13 amino acids. The CDR3 spells CAWSFRDNQPQHF. Written as DNA, the CDR3 is TGTGCCTGGAGTTTCAGGGACAATCAGCCCCAGCATTTT.

The rearrangement links TRBV14 to TRBJ2-2; possibly TRBD1 for D (5 bases). Per the germline V gene, CDR1 is SGHDN and CDR2 is FVKESK. This CDR3 has 15 amino acids. Deletions cut 4 bases from V and 5 bases from J, with 14 bases between. CDR3 sequence (DNA): TGTGCCAGCAGCCCTTTAAGGGGAACTACCGGGGAGCTGTTTTTT. Residues: CASSPLRGTTGELFF.

For the CDR3, the DNA is TGCGCCAGCAGCCAAGGGGGCAGGGCGAACACTGAAGCTTTCTTT. It is translated as CASSQGGRANTEAFF. J is TRBJ1-1 and V is TRBV4-3; maybe TRBD1 (5 bases). This CDR3 spans 15 amino acids. Germline loops: CDR1 LGHNA, CDR2 YSLEER. V lost 1 base and J lost 1, with 10 bases in between.

V gene TRBV7-2 combines with J gene TRBJ2-3, with D tentatively TRBD2 (6 bases). This CDR3 spans 13 amino acids. Germline V CDR1 and CDR2: SGHTA, FQGNSA. V gave up 1 base and J gave up 9 bases, with 11 bases separating them. The CDR3 loop reads CASSLVTRDTQYF. The DNA of the CDR3 is TGTGCCAGCAGCTTAGTGACTAGAGACACGCAGTATTTT.

The chain recombines TRBV6-6 with TRBJ2-2, with 8 positions matching TRBD2. CDR3 size: 15 residues. V dropped 2 bases and J dropped 6; count of bases not matched to a gene: 5. Germline CDR1 and CDR2: MNHNY and SVGAGI (reference sequence). DNA for the CDR3: TGTGCCAGCAGTTACGGGACTAGAGGGGCCGGGGAGCTGTTTTTT. It encodes CASSYGTRGAGELFF.